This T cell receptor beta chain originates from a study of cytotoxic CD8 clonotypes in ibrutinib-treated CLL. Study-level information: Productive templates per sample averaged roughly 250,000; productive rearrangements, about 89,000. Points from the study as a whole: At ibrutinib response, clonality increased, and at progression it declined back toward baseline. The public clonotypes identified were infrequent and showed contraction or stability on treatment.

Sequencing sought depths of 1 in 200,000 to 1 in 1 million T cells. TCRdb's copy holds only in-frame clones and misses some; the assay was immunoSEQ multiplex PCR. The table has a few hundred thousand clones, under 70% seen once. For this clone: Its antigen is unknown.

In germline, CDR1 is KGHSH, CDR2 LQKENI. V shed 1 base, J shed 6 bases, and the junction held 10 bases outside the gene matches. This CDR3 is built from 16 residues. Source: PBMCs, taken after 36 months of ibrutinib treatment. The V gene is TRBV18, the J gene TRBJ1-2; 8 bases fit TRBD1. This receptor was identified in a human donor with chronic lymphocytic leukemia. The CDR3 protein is CASSPRARTGRDGYTF. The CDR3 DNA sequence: TGTGCCAGCTCACCACGGGCTCGGACAGGGCGGGATGGCTACACCTTC.